The clone carrying this TCR beta chain was seen only once. Its specificity is unknown. This CDR3 is built from 11 residues. Germline CDR1 SGHVS, CDR2 FQNEAQ. The ends were cut back, 4 bases at V and 7 bases at J, with 8 bases in the middle. Via MiXCR, TCRdb re-called the reads, giving one row per CDR3 protein. The sample records roughly 700,000 distinct CDR3 sequences, 30% to 35% being singletons. The data are from a study of T cell repertoires in cytomegalovirus infection. For the study at large: The authors relied on CMV epitopes, both recently identified HLA-C-restricted and well-studied HLA-B-restricted. A matching HLA type, together with CMV infection, was signaled by public TCR beta signatures.

Whole-study findings and limits: Adding up the frequency of public TCR beta families identified people who carried CMV plus the relevant HLA.

Material: cultured PBMCs, obtained from culture after CMV antigen stimulation. The chain has TRBV7-8 and TRBJ2-7; D is unclear. The TCR originated in a human donor in good health (CMV status not recorded). Some clones in this sample may be carry-over from other donors' samples. CDR3 nucleotides: TGTGCCAGCAGCTCGTCGTGGGAGCAGTACTTC. Translating it yields CASSSSWEQYF.